This T cell receptor (beta chain) was documented in a study of cytomegalovirus exposure and HLA in healthy donors. A single count supports this clone. The germline CDR1 and CDR2 sequences are SGHRS and YFSETQ. The V and J ends lost 7 bases and 1 base, in that order; junction bases with no gene match: 6. The CDR3 is 14 amino acids. The PCR employed 60 Vbeta primers together with 13 Jbeta primers. TCRdb keeps only in-frame clones here, not all; method: immunoSEQ multiplex PCR. The sample holds over 150,000 clones, roughly 80% seen once. This clonotype was obtained from a woman in her 30s in good health and CMV-seropositive. Sequences were obtained from PBMCs. The chain carries TRBV5-1 and TRBJ1-1, with 8 nucleotides matching TRBD1. This chain's CDR3 is CASGTGQGNTEAFF. The CDR3 nucleotides read TGCGCCAGCGGTACCGGACAGGGGAACACTGAAGCTTTCTTT.